This note documents a single T cell receptor beta chain sequence. The CDR3 runs to 17 residues. CDR1 MDHEN and CDR2 SYDVKM come from the germline V gene. Trimming took 0 bases from V and 7 from J; bases not matched to a gene: 11. The data are from a study of shared clonotypes between healthy human individuals. The method was immunoSEQ multiplex PCR; TCRdb's version includes in-frame clones alone and lacks a portion of them. The data contain some 480,000 clones, 70% to 85% of them singletons. The genes are TRBV28 and TRBJ2-1, with 8 bases aligning to TRBD1. Sequencing input: PBMCs. The TCR comes from a woman in her forties in good health. Some clones in this sample may be carry-over from other donors' samples. The CDR3 DNA reads TGTGCCAGCAGTTTATGGGCCGGGACAGGCTCCCTTAATGAGCAGTTCTTC. As protein: CASSLWAGTGSLNEQFF.